The 2 T cell receptor beta chains listed next were all sequenced from one sample in a study of OX40 agonist ivuxolimab in advanced cancers. Generated by immunoSEQ multiplex PCR, the TCRdb table keeps only in-frame clones and is missing some. The data show over 55,000 clones, with roughly 80% seen just once and around 1.9% held by the top ten. The sample consisted of CD4+ or CD8+ T cells sorted from blood, taken in a trial of the OX40 agonist ivuxolimab. Receptors originate from an adult with an advanced solid tumor such as melanoma, head and neck, liver or kidney cancer.

This clone appeared once. The chain carries TRBV5-6 and TRBJ2-2; 7 positions match TRBD2. The CDR3 has 15 amino acids. Germline-derived CDR1 and CDR2 are SGHDT and YYEEEE. Losses at the gene ends were 4 bases for V and 5 bases for J; bases not matched to a gene: 8. The CDR3 is CASSLGRPMTGELFF. Written as DNA, the CDR3 is TGTGCCAGCAGCCTCGGGAGGCCGATGACCGGGGAGCTGTTTTTT.

This clone showed up just once. J is TRBJ1-2 and V is TRBV4-3, with D perhaps TRBD1 (6 bases). V was cut by 3 bases and J by 1 base, with 15 bases left in between. The CDR3 extends over 16 amino acids. Germline CDR1 and CDR2: LGHNA and YSLEER. Here the CDR3 DNA reads TGCGCCAGCAGCCATTCAGGGGCGAGGTATAACTATGGCTACACCTTC. Protein product: CASSHSGARYNYGYTF.